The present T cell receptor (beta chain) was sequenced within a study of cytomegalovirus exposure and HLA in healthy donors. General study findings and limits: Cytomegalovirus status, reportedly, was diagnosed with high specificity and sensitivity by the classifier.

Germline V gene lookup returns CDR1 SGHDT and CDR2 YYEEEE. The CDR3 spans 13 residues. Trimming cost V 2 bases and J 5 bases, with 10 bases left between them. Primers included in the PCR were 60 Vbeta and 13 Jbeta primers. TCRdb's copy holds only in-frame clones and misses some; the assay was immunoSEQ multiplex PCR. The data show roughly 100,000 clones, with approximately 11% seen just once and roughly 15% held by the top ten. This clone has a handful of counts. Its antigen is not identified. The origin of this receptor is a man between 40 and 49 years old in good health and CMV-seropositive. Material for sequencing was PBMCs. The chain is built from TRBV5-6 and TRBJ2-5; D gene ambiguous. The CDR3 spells CASSFLLEETQYF. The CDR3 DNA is TGTGCCAGCAGCTTTCTTCTTGAGGAGACCCAGTACTTC.